A selection of T cell receptor beta chains follows, all from one sample in a study of cytomegalovirus exposure and HLA in healthy donors. Method: immunoSEQ multiplex PCR; TCRdb's copy keeps in-frame clones and lacks some. The sample consists of 150,000 to 180,000 clones, 60% to 85% of them appearing once. The sequenced material came from PBMCs. The receptors were sampled from a woman between 40 and 50 years old in good health and CMV-seronegative. Both conserved end residues are part of each CDR3. D genes are given only for firm matches. The size of a clone is reported for some rows only, either as once, few or many, or as a class for expanded clones.

J gene: TRBJ2-5
D gene: -
V gene: TRBV18
clone size: -
CDR3 protein: CASSRRDTEPETQYF
CDR3 DNA: TGTGCCAGCTCACGCCGGGACACGGAACCTGAGACCCAGTACTTC

J gene: TRBJ1-2
D gene: TRBD1
V gene: TRBV11-3
clone size: -
CDR3 protein: CASSGRGGQGLYGYTF
CDR3 DNA: TGTGCCAGCAGCGGAAGAGGGGGACAGGGGTTATATGGCTACACCTTC

J gene: TRBJ2-1
D gene: TRBD2
V gene: TRBV10-2
clone size: once
CDR3 protein: CASRKRDSYNEQFF
CDR3 DNA: TGCGCCAGCAGAAAGCGGGACTCCTACAATGAGCAGTTCTTC

J gene: TRBJ2-3
D gene: TRBD2
V gene: TRBV6-5
clone size: -
CDR3 protein: CASSYAERGGSDTQYF
CDR3 DNA: TGTGCCAGCAGTTACGCTGAGCGGGGGGGCTCAGATACGCAGTATTTT

J gene: TRBJ2-2
D gene: -
V gene: TRBV28
clone size: -
CDR3 protein: CASEFRQGNTGELFF
CDR3 DNA: TGTGCCAGCGAATTCCGGCAGGGGAACACCGGGGAGCTGTTTTTT

J gene: TRBJ1-1
D gene: -
V gene: TRBV27
clone size: once
CDR3 protein: CASSLRGGGGEAFF
CDR3 DNA: TGTGCCAGCAGTTTACGTGGCGGTGGTGGGGAAGCTTTCTTT

J gene: TRBJ1-4
D gene: TRBD1
V gene: TRBV30
clone size: few
CDR3 protein: CAWSREGGVNEKLFF
CDR3 DNA: TGTGCCTGGAGTAGGGAAGGGGGCGTAAATGAAAAACTGTTTTTT

J gene: TRBJ2-6
D gene: TRBD1
V gene: TRBV5-1
clone size: few
CDR3 protein: CASSQPTGGSLSGANVLTF
CDR3 DNA: TGCGCCAGCAGCCAACCGACAGGGGGCTCCCTCTCTGGGGCCAACGTCCTGACTTTC

J gene: TRBJ1-5
D gene: TRBD1
V gene: TRBV5-1
clone size: -
CDR3 protein: CASAPDRAGQPQHF
CDR3 DNA: TGCGCCAGCGCGCCGGACAGGGCAGGACAGCCCCAGCATTTT

J gene: TRBJ2-7
D gene: TRBD2
V gene: TRBV28
clone size: -
CDR3 protein: CASSSHEGGRVHEQYF
CDR3 DNA: TGTGCCAGCAGTTCCCACGAGGGCGGGAGGGTCCACGAGCAGTACTTC

J gene: TRBJ2-5
D gene: TRBD2
V gene: TRBV5-6
clone size: -
CDR3 protein: CASSLVPAGLQETQYF
CDR3 DNA: TGTGCCAGCAGCTTGGTCCCAGCGGGACTACAAGAGACCCAGTACTTC

J gene: TRBJ2-7
D gene: TRBD2
V gene: TRBV29-1
clone size: -
CDR3 protein: CSVGEGFSYEQYF
CDR3 DNA: TGCAGCGTTGGGGAGGGGTTTTCCTACGAGCAGTACTTC

J gene: TRBJ1-2
D gene: -
V gene: TRBV2
clone size: -
CDR3 protein: CASSAVRYYGYTF
CDR3 DNA: TGTGCCAGCAGCGCGGTGCGCTACTATGGCTACACCTTC

J gene: TRBJ1-4
D gene: TRBD1
V gene: TRBV6-5
clone size: -
CDR3 protein: CASRGTGRANEKLFF
CDR3 DNA: TGTGCCAGCCGAGGGACAGGGAGGGCTAATGAAAAACTGTTTTTT

J gene: TRBJ2-1
D gene: TRBD2
V gene: TRBV4-1
clone size: -
CDR3 protein: CASSQDRPSGGRGLYNEQFF
CDR3 DNA: TGCGCCAGCAGCCAAGACCGTCCTAGCGGGGGCAGGGGCCTTTACAATGAGCAGTTCTTC

J gene: TRBJ1-1
D gene: -
V gene: TRBV2
clone size: -
CDR3 protein: CASSEALRGWTTEAFF
CDR3 DNA: TGTGCCAGCAGTGAAGCGCTTCGAGGGTGGACCACTGAAGCTTTCTTT

J gene: TRBJ1-4
D gene: -
V gene: TRBV4-1
clone size: -
CDR3 protein: CASSRGSHEKLFF
CDR3 DNA: TGCGCCAGCAGCCGAGGGTCGCATGAAAAACTGTTTTTT

J gene: TRBJ2-1
D gene: TRBD2
V gene: TRBV5-1
clone size: -
CDR3 protein: CASSLVFSGTYNEQFF
CDR3 DNA: TGCGCCAGCAGCTTGGTCTTTAGCGGGACCTACAATGAGCAGTTCTTC

J gene: TRBJ2-3
D gene: -
V gene: TRBV28
clone size: -
CDR3 protein: CASDSTTDTQYF
CDR3 DNA: TGTGCATCGGACTCAACCACAGATACGCAGTATTTT

J gene: TRBJ1-5
D gene: -
V gene: TRBV19
clone size: -
CDR3 protein: CASSIDNGDQPQHF
CDR3 DNA: TGTGCCAGTAGTATTGACAACGGCGATCAGCCCCAGCATTTT

J gene: TRBJ1-2
D gene: -
V gene: TRBV11-2
clone size: -
CDR3 protein: CASSAALEGYTF
CDR3 DNA: TGTGCCAGCAGCGCCGCCCTGGAGGGCTACACCTTC

J gene: TRBJ2-3
D gene: TRBD2
V gene: TRBV13
clone size: -
CDR3 protein: CASSGGGLAGGDTQYF
CDR3 DNA: TGTGCCAGCAGCGGAGGGGGGCTAGCGGGAGGCGATACGCAGTATTTT

J gene: TRBJ1-1
D gene: TRBD1
V gene: TRBV29-1
clone size: few
CDR3 protein: CSAGTGLNTEAFF
CDR3 DNA: TGCAGCGCCGGGACAGGGCTGAACACTGAAGCTTTCTTT

J gene: TRBJ2-7
D gene: TRBD2
V gene: TRBV5-4
clone size: few
CDR3 protein: CASRSGTSGSPGDEQYF
CDR3 DNA: TGTGCCAGCAGATCCGGGACTAGCGGGAGTCCAGGGGACGAGCAGTACTTC

J gene: TRBJ2-1
D gene: TRBD1
V gene: TRBV5-1
clone size: -
CDR3 protein: CASTVRGGRGNNEQFF
CDR3 DNA: TGCGCCAGCACCGTGCGAGGTGGCAGGGGGAACAATGAGCAGTTCTTC

J gene: TRBJ2-2
D gene: -
V gene: TRBV11-3
clone size: once
CDR3 protein: CASSLGPKRRLFF
CDR3 DNA: TGTGCCAGCAGCTTAGGGCCTAAGAGGCGGCTGTTTTTT

J gene: TRBJ2-7
D gene: -
V gene: TRBV18
clone size: few
CDR3 protein: CASSPPGADRTDVSSSYEQYF
CDR3 DNA: TGTGCCAGCTCACCACCGGGAGCTGATAGGACAGACGTATCTAGCTCCTACGAGCAGTACTTC

J gene: TRBJ1-2
D gene: -
V gene: TRBV5-1
clone size: -
CDR3 protein: CASSLADTGYGYTF
CDR3 DNA: TGCGCCAGCAGCTTGGCGGACACGGGCTATGGCTACACCTTC

J gene: TRBJ1-1
D gene: TRBD1
V gene: TRBV27
clone size: -
CDR3 protein: CASSLTPPGGGTEAFF
CDR3 DNA: TGTGCCAGCAGTTTGACACCTCCAGGGGGCGGGACTGAAGCTTTCTTT

J gene: TRBJ2-7
D gene: TRBD1
V gene: TRBV13
clone size: once
CDR3 protein: CASSLGPGGYEQYF
CDR3 DNA: TGTGCCAGCAGCTTAGGGCCAGGGGGCTACGAGCAGTACTTC

J gene: TRBJ1-6
D gene: -
V gene: TRBV21-1
clone size: -
CDR3 protein: CASSKDGGAVNSPLHF
CDR3 DNA: TGTGCCAGCAGCAAAGATGGAGGGGCAGTTAATTCACCCCTCCACTTT

J gene: TRBJ1-4
D gene: TRBD1
V gene: TRBV28
clone size: -
CDR3 protein: CASNLRDRPRLGEKLFF
CDR3 DNA: TGTGCCAGCAACCTCCGGGACAGACCCAGGCTCGGTGAAAAACTGTTTTTT

J gene: TRBJ2-7
D gene: -
V gene: TRBV6-1
clone size: -
CDR3 protein: CASSVNRVLYEQYF
CDR3 DNA: TGTGCCAGCAGTGTAAACAGGGTTTTGTACGAGCAGTACTTC

J gene: TRBJ2-1
D gene: TRBD1
V gene: TRBV7-8
clone size: -
CDR3 protein: CASRADRDYNEQFF
CDR3 DNA: TGTGCCAGCAGAGCCGACAGGGACTACAATGAGCAGTTCTTC